The subject of this entry is one T cell receptor beta chain. In the original workflow: Nucleated cell counts were estimated from reference gene primer amplification. Sequencing used immunoSEQ multiplex PCR; TCRdb keeps in-frame clones, though not all of them. The V and J calls and clone size are taken from that table; D and trimming were inferred from the DNA. In the table there are approximately 300,000 clones, around nine tenths of which are singletons. This entry comes from a study of blood T cell repertoires in COVID-19. Study-wide context: In each case, the material was cDNA or gDNA derived from T cells, B-cell-depleted T cells, or PBMCs.

Enrolled through a virtual design, the participants were between 18 and 89 years of age and came from approximately 25 US areas. Among Cohort 3 donors, those recovered had two negative PCRs, clearance, or symptom resolution. The receptor was derived from a man aged 55 to 70 who had recovered from COVID-19. Sequencing input: PBMCs or T cells enriched from blood (not recorded which).

DNA for the CDR3: TGTGCCAGTAGTATACCCGGGACAAGGATCAGACTGTTTTTT. As protein: CASSIPGTRIRLFF. The rearrangement uses TRBV19 and TRBJ1-4; a weak D match, TRBD1 (6 bases). The CDR3 totals 14 residues. Deletions cut 2 bases from V and 13 bases from J, with 17 bases between. Per germline, CDR1 LNHDA and CDR2 SQIVND (reference sequence).